These 2 T cell receptor beta chains came from one sample sequenced in a study of T cell responses to AZD1222 COVID-19 vaccine. Using immunoSEQ multiplex PCR, the repertoire was profiled, and TCRdb retains in-frame clones only, with some absent. The table has about 140,000 clones, roughly 87% seen once. The specimen comprised peripheral blood, sampled 28 days after the second AZD1222 dose. Receptors originate from an adult who received the AZD1222 COVID-19 vaccine.

V and J are TRBV7-2 and TRBJ2-1; TRBD2 aligns across 13 bases. The CDR3 extends over 18 amino acids. Germline CDR1 is SGHTA and CDR2 is FQGNSA. The J segment lost 1 base and the V segment lost 5 bases, leaving 8 bases of the junction unmatched. The CDR3 sequence is CASSPERTSGGSYNEQFF. As DNA, the CDR3 is TGTGCCAGCAGCCCGGAGAGGACTAGCGGGGGATCCTACAATGAGCAGTTCTTC.

The chain joins TRBV6-5 to TRBJ2-1; D may correspond to TRBD1 or TRBD2 (5 bases each). This CDR3 region has 14 residues. Germline V gene sequence: CDR1 MNHEY, CDR2 SVGAGI. Trimming removed 7 bases from V and 8 bases from J, with 18 bases in between. CDR3 residues: CASKSGTFLHEQFF. CDR3 in DNA: TGTGCCAGCAAAAGTGGGACCTTTCTTCATGAGCAGTTCTTC.